This TCR beta chain was profiled in a study of beta chain features in type 1 diabetes. The V and J ends lost 6 bases and 2 bases, in that order; junction bases with no gene match: 1. From germline, CDR1 is SGHTA and CDR2 FQGNSA. The CDR3 is made up of 14 amino acids. Of the isolated RNA, all was reverse transcribed, and so the sequenced material was expressed TCRB transcripts. The table came from immunoSEQ multiplex PCR; TCRdb's copy has only in-frame clones and leaves some out. The table includes about 240,000 clones, about 26% detected once. Sequencing was carried out using central memory CD4+ T cells from blood. The rearrangement joins TRBV7-2 to TRBJ2-5, with 12 bases matching TRBD2. This receptor was identified in a man between 25 and 39 years old in good health. The CDR3 is CASRLAGGQETQYF. The CDR3 DNA sequence: TGTGCCAGCAGACTAGCGGGAGGTCAAGAGACCCAGTACTTC.